This T cell receptor (beta chain) was documented in a study of tumor-infiltrating T cells and Merkel cell polyomavirus (dated by TCRdb to 2015 to 2018). Regarding the study in general: CD8+ T cells specific for the Merkel cell polyomavirus KLL epitope were examined in Merkel cell carcinoma patients. Varying disease stages were represented at patient presentation, and patients were followed for a median of 2.7 years (range roughly 1.1 to 6.0 years). The therapies patients received were varied and non-standardized, including chemotherapy, radiation and immunotherapies. In 14 to 15 samples, TRB sequencing was done on KLL-tetramer-sorted cells from blood or tumor-infiltrating lymphocytes, along with 11 to 12 matched whole-tumor samples. Most of the whole-tumor samples were roughly 23-micron curls sectioned from formalin-fixed, paraffin-embedded tissue blocks. Across the study, one tumor sample was a frozen nodal tumor digest and one was a flash-frozen core biopsy of a metastasis.

The study at large found these results: Because only a single viral epitope was studied, T cells directed against other Merkel cell polyomavirus epitopes were not captured. More unique KLL-specific clonotypes in tumors (roughly 5-108 vs 0-3) was associated with a significant MCC-specific survival advantage (P = 0.0051). KLL-specific TRB repertoires were diverse and largely private, with only one public clonotype among some 400 unique sequences, shared by two patients. The small sample size of the study (n of about 12 patients) is recognized as a limitation. A higher intratumoral fraction of KLL-specific T cells (about 1.7-18% versus about 0-0.14%) was associated with significantly improved MCC-specific survival.

Libraries were prepared through the immunoSEQ multiplex PCR assay. Adaptive Biotechnologies (Seattle, WA) carried out the genomic DNA extraction, TRB sequencing and normalization. In the source study's methods: Clonality was computed as one minus Shannon entropy of productive TRB sequences normalized by log2 of unique productive sequences. KLL-specific clonotypes in tumors were identified by matching TCRbeta CDR3 amino acid sequences to those from the tetramer-sorted sample of each patient. TCRdb's version of the immuneACCESS table is confined to in-frame rearrangements and falls short of the full clone set. An unresolved V gene accounts for under half of the shortfall where checked; the remainder is of unknown origin. V and J calls and clone size are those listed in that table; D and trimming were worked out from the DNA. The table for this sample lists more than 20,000 clones; 87% of them were counted only once. The top ten clonotypes cover less than 3% of the sample.

About this clone: Its antigen is currently not known. Within one base of it there is no much larger clone, and no base qualities were kept.

By immunohistochemistry, the tumors of all patients showed robust positive staining for Merkel cell polyomavirus Large T antigen. The study included fewer than 15 Merkel cell carcinoma patients whose blood and/or cultured TIL contained robust KLL-tetramer+ populations exceeding 0.04% of CD8+ T cells. All patients were Caucasian, with a median age of approximately 65 years and a range of about 50 to 80 years. Lymph node tumors were analyzed for patients with unknown primaries who presented with nodal disease, or when there was not enough primary tissue. V is cut by 2 bases and J by 0 bases, and the space between the germline ends is 5 bases. The CDR3, cysteine through phenylalanine, is 13 amino acids long. The CDR3 DNA has 39 bases and is translated from base 1. From a lookup of the germline V gene, CDR1 and CDR2 are SGHDT and YYEEEE.

The sequencing input was lymph node tissue. This sequence originates from a man aged 50 to 60 with Merkel cell carcinoma. Recombination joined TRBV5-6 with TRBJ1-1, with the D gene not clear enough to name. The DNA sequence is TGTGCCAGCAGCTTTGACTTGAACACTGAAGCTTTCTTT. This gives the protein CASSFDLNTEAFF.